This T cell receptor (beta chain) was documented in a study of early T cells in non-severe SARS-CoV-2 infection. Across the whole study: The authors sequenced bulk RNA from unsorted whole blood, leaving chains unpaired.

Comments on this clonotype: Its antigen is not identified. Possible read error: a much larger clone is one base away. The conserved phenylalanine or tryptophan normally closing the CDR3 is absent here, so this likely arose from a read error.

Study-level points and caveats: The VDJdb matching leaned toward anti-spike CD8 responses and overlooked private and CD4 specificities.

Attached unique molecular identifiers marked individual cDNA molecules. In TCRdb, the 5' RACE reads were re-called with MiXCR into one record per CDR3 protein. The sample contains roughly 69,000 distinct CDR3 sequences, approximately 11% of which appear only once. The CDR3 runs to 14 residues. Germline CDR1 is SGHAT and CDR2 is FQNNGV. V gave up 2 bases and J gave up 4 bases, with 12 bases separating them. Sample: whole blood, taken at baseline. The sequence was collected from an adult who was a healthcare worker with PCR-confirmed SARS-CoV-2 infection or an uninfected control (not recorded which). The V and J genes are TRBV11-2 and TRBJ2-7, with no clear D. The CDR3 nucleotides read TGTGCCAGCAGCTTACCCATGTCGCAGTACGAGCAGTACTCC. Translation gives CASSLPMSQYEQYS.